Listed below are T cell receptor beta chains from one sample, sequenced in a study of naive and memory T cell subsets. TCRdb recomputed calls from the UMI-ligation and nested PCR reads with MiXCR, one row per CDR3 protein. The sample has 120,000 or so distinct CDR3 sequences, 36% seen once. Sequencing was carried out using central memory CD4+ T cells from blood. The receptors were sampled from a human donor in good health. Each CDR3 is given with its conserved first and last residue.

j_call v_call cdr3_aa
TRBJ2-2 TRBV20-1 CSARNLGQTTGELFF
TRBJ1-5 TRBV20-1 CSATDYSNQPQHF
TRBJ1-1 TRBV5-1 CASSPSVGGVGPEAFF
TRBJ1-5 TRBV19 CASSWREGQPQHF
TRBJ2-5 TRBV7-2 CASSLALWGGNQETQYF
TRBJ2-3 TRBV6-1 CASSATSSTDTQYF
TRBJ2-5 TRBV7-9 CASSLETPGFQYF
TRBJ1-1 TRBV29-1 CSAQLTEAFF
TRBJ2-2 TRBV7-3 CASSPNGLQGAKSTGELFF
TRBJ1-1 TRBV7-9 CASSLDMMNTEAFF
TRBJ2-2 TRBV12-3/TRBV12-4 CASSASASTGELFF
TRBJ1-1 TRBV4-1 CASSQGKFDAFF
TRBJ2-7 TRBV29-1 CSALSLSYEQYF
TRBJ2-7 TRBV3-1 CASSQGRTPEGEQYF
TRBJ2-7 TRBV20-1 CSGTDRAAEQYF
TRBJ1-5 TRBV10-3 CAISSGMGQPQHF
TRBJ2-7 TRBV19 CASSPNTGGNEQYF
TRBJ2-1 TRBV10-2 CASSARGREQFF
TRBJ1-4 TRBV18 CASSSGQPRGSEKLFF
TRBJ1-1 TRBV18 CASSPRGGLETEAFF
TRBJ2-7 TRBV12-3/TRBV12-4 CASSPRQGGYEQYF
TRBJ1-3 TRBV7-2 CASSPHPQGDTIYF
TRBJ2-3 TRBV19 CASGDHLTSTDTQYF
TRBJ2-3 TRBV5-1 CASSLWTGTDTQYF
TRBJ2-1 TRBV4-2 CASSQGGLAGGGDEQFF
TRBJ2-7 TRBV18 CASSRVRGDTYEQYF
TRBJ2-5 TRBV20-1 CSASRSAGETQYF
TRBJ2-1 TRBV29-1 CSVWGVARLNEQFF
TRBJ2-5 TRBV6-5 CASSRKPGQAQETQYF
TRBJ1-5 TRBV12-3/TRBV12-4 CASSLDRVSNQPQHF
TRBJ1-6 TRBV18 CASSPREAYNSPLHF
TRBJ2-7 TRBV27 CASSPGLAGVYEQYF
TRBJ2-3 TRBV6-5 CASSYSIGQMHGPNTDTQYF
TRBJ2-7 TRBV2 CASSGDRGYEQYF
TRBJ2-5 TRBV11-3 CASSFGIQETQYF
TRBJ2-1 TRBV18 CASSPESSYNEQFF
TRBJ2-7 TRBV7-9 CASSRTRQGSSYEQYF
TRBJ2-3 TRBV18 CASSPRQGGTDTQYF
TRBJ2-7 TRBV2 CASSESYVRSYEQYF
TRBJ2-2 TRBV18 CASTIEASNTGELFF
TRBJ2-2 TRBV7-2 CASSLGVYRNTGELFF
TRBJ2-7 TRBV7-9 CASSLDHYEQYF
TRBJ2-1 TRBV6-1 CASSEQGQVGSEQFF
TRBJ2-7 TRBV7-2 CASSFGPTGYEQYF
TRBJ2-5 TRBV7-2 CASSLGGTQETQYF
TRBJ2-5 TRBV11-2 CASSPSPGGSETQYF
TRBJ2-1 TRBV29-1 CSVAPGVNEQFF
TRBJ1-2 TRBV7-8 CASSPTGQNYGYTF